Listed here are 8 T cell receptor beta chains from one sample, sequenced in a study of technical replicates of blood from four donors. The assay was immunoSEQ multiplex PCR, and TCRdb's table has in-frame clones only and misses some. The repertoire holds tens of thousands of clones, with approximately 88% as singletons. Sequenced: PBMCs. The receptors stem from a human donor in good health. Some clones in this sample may be carry-over from other donors' samples.

The chain has TRBV6-5 and TRBJ1-1; D is ambiguous. V was clipped by 2 bases and J by 1 base, with 14 bases between them. The CDR3 has 16 amino acids. The germline gives CDR1 MNHEY, CDR2 SVGAGI. The chain's CDR3 is CASSYAVGRSNTEAFF. CDR3 coding DNA: TGTGCCAGCAGTTACGCCGTCGGTCGGTCGAACACTGAAGCTTTCTTT.

The CDR3 bases are TGTGCCTGGAGTGGGGGAGGACTAGGGTCCTACGAGCAGTACTTC. Protein product: CAWSGGGLGSYEQYF. The chain combines TRBV30 with TRBJ2-7, with TRBD2 identical over 7 bases. Trimming at V came to 1 base and at J to 1 base, leaving 7 bases not matched to a gene. The CDR3 is made up of 15 amino acids. From germline, CDR1 is GTSNPN and CDR2 SVGIG (reference sequence).

This clone was seen a single time. V gene TRBV18 combines with J gene TRBJ2-4; D is perhaps TRBD1 (5 bases). Germline V gene data show CDR1 as KGHSH and CDR2 as LQKENI. V was shortened by 0 bases and J by 2 bases, with 17 bases between the two germline ends. This CDR3 is built from 18 residues. The CDR3 spells CASSPPSRDVWTKNIQYF. CDR3 nucleotide sequence: TGTGCCAGCTCACCACCGTCCAGGGATGTTTGGACCAAAAACATTCAGTACTTC.

This clone was seen just once. DNA for the CDR3: TGCAGCGTTGAAGATCAAGGGGAGGAGACAGGGATTTTTTTCGGAGGCTACACCTTC. Protein: CSVEDQGEETGIFFGGYTF. This chain links TRBV29-1 with TRBJ1-2; the match to TRBD1 covers 7 bases. The germline V gene encodes CDR1 SQVTM and CDR2 ANQGSEA. The ends lost 0 bases at V and 8 bases at J; junction bases unmatched: 24. The CDR3 is made up of 19 amino acids.

V and J are TRBV10-2 and TRBJ1-2, with a tentative D call TRBD1 (6 bases). Germline V CDR1 and CDR2: WSHSY, SAAADI. There are 13 residues in the CDR3. V was pared by 0 bases and J by 7 bases, with 9 bases between. CDR3: CASSESGGAGYTF. The CDR3 bases are TGCGCCAGCAGTGAGTCGGGGGGGGCTGGCTACACCTTC.

As to this clone: The same CDR3 can be traced to other DNA sequences in this sample. The chain combines TRBV2 with TRBJ1-2; 7 bases align to TRBD1. Unmatched junction bases numbered 4, after V lost 4 bases and J lost 2 bases. Germline V CDR1 and CDR2: SNHLY, FYNNEI. CDR3 length: 14 residues. The CDR3 loop reads CASSGQGPNYGYTF. The CDR3 coding sequence is TGTGCCAGCAGTGGACAGGGACCCAACTATGGCTACACCTTC. The complete variable domain, with remaining parts taken from reference TRBV2 and TRBJ1-2, reads EPEVTQTPSHQVTQMGQEVILRCVPISNHLYFYWYRQILGQKVEFLVSFYNNEISEKSEIFDDQFSVERPDGSNFTLKIRSTKLEDSAMYFCASSGQGPNYGYTFGSGTRLTVV.

This clone was counted a single time. The CDR3 DNA reads as TGTGCCAGCAGCTTAGCTAGCGGGAGGGGAGGAGAGACCCAGTACTTC. Protein product: CASSLASGRGGETQYF. The chain carries TRBV7-9 and TRBJ2-5; 11 bases are shared with TRBD2. J lost 4 bases, V lost 0 bases, and 4 bases had no gene match. The CDR3 length is 16 residues. Germline assignment: CDR1 SEHNR and CDR2 FQNEAQ (reference sequence).

This chain uses TRBV29-1 with TRBJ2-6; D unclear. Trimming took 4 bases from V and 4 from J, leaving 11 bases between them. Germline CDR1 is SQVTM and CDR2 is ANQGSEA. This CDR3 spans 14 amino acids. This CDR3 reads CSVAADSGANVLTF. In DNA form, the CDR3 reads TGCAGCGTTGCGGCGGATTCGGGGGCCAACGTCCTGACTTTC.